One and the same sample provided the 26 T cell receptor beta chains below, sequenced in a study of shared clonotypes between healthy human individuals. Method: immunoSEQ multiplex PCR; TCRdb's copy keeps in-frame clones and lacks some. The top ten hold under 2% of the sample, which has under 750,000 clones, about two thirds seen once. Material for sequencing was memory CD4+ T cells sorted from blood. Subset defined: CD45RA-negative fraction. The receptors come from a woman in her 30s in good health.

On this clone: A far bigger clonotype differs at one base, so this is likely a read error. As DNA, the CDR3 is TGTGCCGGCCCGCCGGTCGAGGTCTTGATGAACACTGAAGCTTTCTTT. It translates to CAGPPVEVLMNTEAFF. The V call is TRBV27, the J call TRBJ1-1, with D uncertain. V was pared by 11 bases and J by 0 bases, with 22 bases between. Germline V lookup: CDR1 MNHEY, CDR2 SMNVEV (reference sequence). The CDR3 length is 16 residues.

This clone was observed a few times. Written as DNA, the CDR3 is TGCGCCAGCAGTCCCGGGACAGAGGCATTGGAGCAGTACTTC. As protein: CASSPGTEALEQYF. This rearrangement joins TRBV5-1 to TRBJ2-7; TRBD1 matches 7 bases. The CDR3 is 14 residues long. Germline V gene data show CDR1 as SGHRS and CDR2 as YFSETQ. The trim removed 5 bases at V and 7 bases at J, leaving 12 bases unmatched.

The chain joins TRBV30 to TRBJ2-5; no clear D gene. This CDR3 contains 13 residues. V lost 0 bases and J 2 bases, leaving 7 bases between the germline ends. Germline-derived CDR1 and CDR2 are GTSNPN and SVGIG (reference sequence). The CDR3, as DNA: TGTGCCTGGAGTGTTGGGATGCAAGAGACCCAGTACTTC. This sequence encodes CAWSVGMQETQYF.

The genes are TRBV18 and TRBJ1-2, with a tentative D call TRBD1 (5 bases). The V and J ends lost 6 bases and 1 base respectively, with 9 bases between them. This CDR3 region has 13 residues. The germline V gene has CDR1 KGHSH and CDR2 LQKENI. In nucleotides, the CDR3 is TGTGCCAGCTCCCAAGGACATAACTATGGCTACACCTTC. Its protein product is CASSQGHNYGYTF.

The chain employs TRBV19 and TRBJ2-5, with TRBD1 identical over 7 bases. CDR1 LNHDA and CDR2 SQIVND come from the germline V gene (reference sequence). The CDR3 is made up of 15 amino acids. Trimming took 2 bases from V and 2 from J; bases not matched to a gene: 5. The DNA for the CDR3 is TGTGCCAGTAGTATATCCGGGACAGCTCAAGAGACCCAGTACTTC. Its protein product is CASSISGTAQETQYF.

DNA of the CDR3: TGTGCCAGTAGTAGGCAGCAGGGTGGCTACACCTTC. Translated: CASSRQQGGYTF. The chain links TRBV19 to TRBJ1-2, with a tentative D call TRBD1 (5 bases). The CDR3 loop spans 12 amino acids. Germline V CDR1 and CDR2: LNHDA, SQIVND (reference sequence). Trimming pared 4 bases from V and 7 bases from J, leaving 10 bases between.

The gene calls are TRBV5-2 and TRBJ2-5; no DNA check was done on the table's D call, TRBD1. The J call may be incorrect, as the DNA end agrees better with TRBJ2-7. TRBV5-2 is a known pseudogene. The CDR3 totals 15 residues. DNA for the CDR3: TGTGCCAGCAGCGCGACCGGGACAGGGCGCTACGAGCAGTACTTC. Translating it yields CASSATGTGRYEQYF.

In this sample, this clone turned up once. The rearrangement uses TRBV6-5 and TRBJ1-5; maybe TRBD1 (6 bases). CDR3 length: 15 residues. Trimming took off 6 bases at V and 1 base at J, with 13 bases between the two ends. The germline V gene has CDR1 MNHEY and CDR2 SVGAGI. CDR3 bases: TGTGCCAGCAGGTCAGGGGCTGGCAGCAATCAGCCCCAGCATTTT. It specifies CASRSGAGSNQPQHF.

The rearrangement links TRBV27 to TRBJ1-2; maybe TRBD1 (6 bases). Germline CDR1 reads MNHEY; CDR2 reads SMNVEV (reference sequence). This CDR3 is built from 19 residues. The V end was cut by 0 bases, the J end by 5 bases, with 25 bases between. The CDR3, as DNA: TGTGCCAGCAGTTTATCCATGGGCGGGCTCAGGGGTAGCTATTATGGCTACACCTTC. Translation gives CASSLSMGGLRGSYYGYTF.

CDR3 region: CASSLGGTGMRTDTQYF. The CDR3 region has the DNA TGTGCCAGCAGCTTAGGGGGAACAGGGATGCGCACAGATACGCAGTATTTT. The J gene is TRBJ2-3, the V gene TRBV7-9, with a weak D call TRBD1 (6 bases). Germline V gives CDR1 SEHNR, CDR2 FQNEAQ (reference sequence). V dropped 1 base and J dropped 1 base, with 15 bases sitting between them. The CDR3 contains 17 residues.

This chain connects TRBV5-1 to TRBJ2-3, with 8 bases lining up with TRBD2. From germline, CDR1 is SGHRS and CDR2 YFSETQ. Trimming cost V 4 bases and J 6 bases; bases outside gene matches: 16. CDR3 size: 17 residues. The CDR3 region has the DNA TGCGCCAGCAGCCTGATCCCGGGACTAGGGCCGGCGGATACGCAGTATTTT. As protein: CASSLIPGLGPADTQYF.

This chain links TRBV11-2 with TRBJ2-1; D uncertain. V was trimmed by 5 bases and J by 0 bases, leaving 8 bases between them. The length of the CDR3 is 14 residues. The germline CDR1 and CDR2 sequences are SGHAT and FQNNGV. DNA for the CDR3: TGTGCCAGCAGCGCCGGACGCTCCTACAATGAGCAGTTCTTC. Translation: CASSAGRSYNEQFF.

This rearrangement joins TRBV4-1 to TRBJ2-3; 9 bases are shared with TRBD1. CDR1 is MGHRA, CDR2 YSYEKL, per germline. V lost 5 bases, J lost 4 bases, and 7 bases stayed unmatched. CDR3 length: 15 amino acids. The CDR3 DNA follows: TGCGCCAGCAGCTCCCCGGGACAGGGTGCAGATACGCAGTATTTT. It encodes CASSSPGQGADTQYF.

The V gene is TRBV7-9, the J gene TRBJ2-1; a weak D match, TRBD1 (6 bases). The germline V gene encodes CDR1 SEHNR and CDR2 FQNEAQ (reference sequence). This CDR3 has 12 residues. V dropped 5 bases and J dropped 13 bases, with 15 bases sitting between them. The CDR3 coding sequence is TGTGCCAGCAGCCCCCAGGGGCCGATCCAGTTCTTC. Amino acid sequence: CASSPQGPIQFF.

The chain uses TRBV9 and TRBJ1-1, with a tentative D call TRBD1 (5 bases). The CDR3 is 15 residues long. The ends were cut back, 0 bases at V and 5 bases at J, with 14 bases in the middle. Germline lookup yields CDR1 SGDLS and CDR2 YYNGEE. The CDR3 loop is CASSVGAETGTEAFF. Written as DNA, the CDR3 is TGTGCCAGCAGCGTAGGGGCCGAAACAGGTACTGAAGCTTTCTTT.

CDR3 residues: CASNHGDQPQHF. CDR3 DNA sequence: TGTGCCAGCAATCATGGTGATCAGCCCCAGCATTTT. The gene calls are TRBV6-1 and TRBJ1-5, with D hard to call. The CDR3 is made up of 12 amino acids. V was clipped by 7 bases and J by 5 bases, with 9 bases between them. The V gene's germline CDR1 is MNHNS and CDR2 SASEGT.

This rearrangement joins TRBV9 to TRBJ2-2; D gene unclear. Between the trimmed V and J ends, which lost 0 bases and 6 bases, there was a span of 6 bases. Germline lookup yields CDR1 SGDLS and CDR2 YYNGEE. The CDR3 totals 13 residues. The CDR3 DNA reads as TGTGCCAGCAGCGTAGAGACCTCCGGGGAGCTGTTTTTT. This encodes CASSVETSGELFF.

V and J are TRBV5-5 and TRBJ2-7; D may match TRBD1 or TRBD2 (5 bases each). The CDR3 covers 14 residues. Trimming cost V 1 base and J 6 bases, with 14 bases left between them. Germline V gives CDR1 SGHKS, CDR2 YYEKEE (reference sequence). CDR3 amino acids: CASSLLLGVAEQYF. CDR3 in DNA: TGTGCCAGCAGCTTGCTTCTGGGGGTGGCCGAGCAGTACTTC.

The chain is built from TRBV5-5 and TRBJ2-6, with TRBD1 matching 9 bases. CDR3 size: 18 residues. V was clipped by 4 bases and J by 3 bases; unmatched bases: 11. Germline-derived CDR1 and CDR2 are SGHKS and YYEKEE (reference sequence). CDR3 bases: TGTGCCAGCAGCCCCATTCCCCGGGACAGGGTTGGGGCCAACGTCCTGACTTTC. This codes for CASSPIPRDRVGANVLTF.

The chain has TRBV11-3 and TRBJ2-3, with 10 nucleotides matching TRBD2. The CDR3 is made up of 16 amino acids. Trimming took 8 bases from V and 2 from J; bases not matched to a gene: 10. The V gene's germline CDR1 is SGHNT and CDR2 YENEEA. The CDR3 DNA reads TGTGCCAGCTCCGCCGGTCTAGCGGGAGACACAGATACGCAGTATTTT. Amino acid sequence: CASSAGLAGDTDTQYF. Together with reference TRBV11-3 and TRBJ2-3, the CDR3 gives the full variable domain: EAGVVQSPRYKIIEKKQPVAFWCNPISGHNTLYWYLQNLGQGPELLIRYENEEAVDDSQLPKDRFSAERLKGVDSTLKIQPAELGDSAVYLCASSAGLAGDTDTQYFGPGTRLTVL.

This chain uses TRBV2 with TRBJ1-4; weak D call: TRBD1 (5 bases). CDR1 SNHLY and CDR2 FYNNEI come from the germline V gene. The CDR3 spans 13 residues. V was pared by 8 bases and J by 8 bases, with 15 bases between. CDR3 nucleotide sequence: TGTGCCAGCGGCGGGGGTAGTGGAGAAAAACTGTTTTTT. Residues: CASGGGSGEKLFF.

The rearrangement joins TRBV5-6 to TRBJ2-1, with 8 bases lining up with TRBD2. This CDR3 has 14 amino acids. Unmatched junction bases numbered 10, after V lost 2 bases and J lost 12 bases. CDR1 and CDR2 from the germline V gene are SGHDT and YYEEEE. The CDR3 here is CASSLYMAGGSQFF. The CDR3 region has the DNA TGTGCCAGCAGCTTATACATGGCGGGAGGTTCGCAGTTCTTC.

The chain combines TRBV30 with TRBJ2-6; TRBD1 is a possible D gene (6 bases). CDR1 is GTSNPN and CDR2 is SVGIG in the germline V gene (reference sequence). The CDR3 is made up of 17 amino acids. Trimming left V 6 bases short and J 0 bases short, with 18 bases between. Here the CDR3 DNA reads TGTGCCTGTTGGAAGGGGGATTGGAGCTCTGGGGCCAACGTCCTGACTTTC. This translates into CACWKGDWSSGANVLTF.

Only a few counts were recorded for this clone. The chain has TRBV27 and TRBJ1-1; D is perhaps TRBD1 (5 bases). The CDR3 covers 19 residues. With 6 bases removed from V and 4 bases from J, the gap between germline ends came to 30 bases. Germline V gene data show CDR1 as MNHEY and CDR2 as SMNVEV (reference sequence). CDR3 bases: TGTGCCAGCAGCACAATCACAACCCGGGACCACAAAGCGAGCACTGAAGCTTTCTTT. Protein sequence: CASSTITTRDHKASTEAFF.

This chain uses TRBV7-2 with TRBJ2-3; D may correspond to TRBD1 or TRBD2 (6 bases each). The CDR3 is made up of 17 amino acids. Germline CDR1 and CDR2: SGHTA and FQGNSA. V was clipped by 5 bases and J by 4 bases, with 22 bases between them. Here the CDR3 DNA reads TGTGCCAGCAGCCCCCAGATAGGGGGGATGGGCGCAGATACGCAGTATTTT. Translated, it gives CASSPQIGGMGADTQYF.

This clone is termed medium-sized (0.01 to 0.1%). This rearrangement joins TRBV10-1 to TRBJ2-7; 8 bases fit TRBD2. In germline, CDR1 is WNHNN, CDR2 SYGVQD (reference sequence). The CDR3 sequence is 16 residues long. V shed 0 bases and J 1 base; nucleotides not matched to a gene: 5. DNA for the CDR3: TGCGCCAGCAGTGAGTCGGCAACGGGGGGGTCCTACGAGCAGTACTTC. It specifies CASSESATGGSYEQYF.